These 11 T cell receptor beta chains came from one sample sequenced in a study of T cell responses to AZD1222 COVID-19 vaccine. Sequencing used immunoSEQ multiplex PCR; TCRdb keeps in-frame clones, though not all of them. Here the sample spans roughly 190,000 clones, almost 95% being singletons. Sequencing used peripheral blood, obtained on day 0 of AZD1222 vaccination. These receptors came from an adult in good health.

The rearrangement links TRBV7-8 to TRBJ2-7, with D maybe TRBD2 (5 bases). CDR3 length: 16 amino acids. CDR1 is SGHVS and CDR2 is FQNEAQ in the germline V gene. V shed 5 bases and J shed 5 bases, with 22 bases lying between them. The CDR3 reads CASSPSGRGASNEQYF. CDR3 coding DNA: TGTGCCAGCAGCCCTAGTGGTCGGGGAGCAAGTAACGAGCAGTACTTC.

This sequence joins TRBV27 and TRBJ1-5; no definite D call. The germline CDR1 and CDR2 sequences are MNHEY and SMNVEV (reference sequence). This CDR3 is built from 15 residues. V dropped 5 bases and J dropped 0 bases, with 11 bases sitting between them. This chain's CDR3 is CASSPPMYSNQPQHF. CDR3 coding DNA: TGTGCCAGCAGTCCCCCGATGTATAGCAATCAGCCCCAGCATTTT.

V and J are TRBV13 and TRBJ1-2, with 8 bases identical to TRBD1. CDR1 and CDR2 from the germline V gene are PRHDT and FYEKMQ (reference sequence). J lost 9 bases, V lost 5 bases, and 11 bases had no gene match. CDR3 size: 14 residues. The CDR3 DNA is TGTGCCAGCAGCCTTCAAACAGGGGGAGGGCGCTACACCTTC. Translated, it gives CASSLQTGGGRYTF. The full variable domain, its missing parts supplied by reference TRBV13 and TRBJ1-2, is AAGVIQSPRHLIKEKRETATLKCYPIPRHDTVYWYQQGPGQDPQFLISFYEKMQSDKGSIPDRFSAQQFSDYHSELNMSSLELGDSALYFCASSLQTGGGRYTFGSGTRLTVV.

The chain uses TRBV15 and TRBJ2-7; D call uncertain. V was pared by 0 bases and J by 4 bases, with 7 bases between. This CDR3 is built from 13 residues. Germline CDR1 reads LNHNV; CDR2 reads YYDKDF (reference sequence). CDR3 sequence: CATSREDVYEQYF. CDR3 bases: TGTGCCACCAGCAGAGAGGACGTGTACGAGCAGTACTTC.

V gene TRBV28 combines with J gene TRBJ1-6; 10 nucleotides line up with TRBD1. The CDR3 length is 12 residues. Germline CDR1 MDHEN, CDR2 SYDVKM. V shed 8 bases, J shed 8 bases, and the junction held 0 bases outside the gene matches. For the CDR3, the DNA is TGTGCCAGCGGGACAGGGGATTCACCCCTCCACTTT. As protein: CASGTGDSPLHF.

CDR3 in amino acids: CASSLAGDRGGEQFF. The CDR3 region has the DNA TGCGCCAGCAGCTTGGCAGGGGACAGGGGAGGTGAGCAGTTCTTC. The chain couples TRBV5-1 to TRBJ2-1; 10 nucleotides match TRBD1. Germline-derived CDR1 and CDR2 are SGHRS and YFSETQ. The CDR3 has 15 amino acids. After removal of 0 bases from V and 9 bases from J, the junction contained 6 bases not matched to a gene.

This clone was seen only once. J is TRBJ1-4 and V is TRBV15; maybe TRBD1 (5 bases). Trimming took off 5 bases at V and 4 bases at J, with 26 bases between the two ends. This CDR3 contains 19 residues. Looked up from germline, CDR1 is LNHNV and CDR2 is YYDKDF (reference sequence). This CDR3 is CATSPLSSGGGASNEKLFF. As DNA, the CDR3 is TGTGCCACCAGCCCTTTGTCGTCGGGCGGGGGAGCGAGTAATGAAAAACTGTTTTTT. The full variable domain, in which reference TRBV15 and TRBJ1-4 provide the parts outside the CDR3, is DAMVIQNPRYQVTQFGKPVTLSCSQTLNHNVMYWYQQKSSQAPKLLFHYYDKDFNNEADTPDNFQSRRPNTSFCFLDIRSPGLGDTAMYLCATSPLSSGGGASNEKLFFGSGTQLSVL.

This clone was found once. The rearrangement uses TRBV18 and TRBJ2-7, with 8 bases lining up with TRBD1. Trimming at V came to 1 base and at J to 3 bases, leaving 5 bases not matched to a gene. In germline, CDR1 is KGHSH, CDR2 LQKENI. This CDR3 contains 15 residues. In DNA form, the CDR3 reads TGTGCCAGCTCACCACGCGGACAGGGTGTCTACGAGCAGTACTTC. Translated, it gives CASSPRGQGVYEQYF.

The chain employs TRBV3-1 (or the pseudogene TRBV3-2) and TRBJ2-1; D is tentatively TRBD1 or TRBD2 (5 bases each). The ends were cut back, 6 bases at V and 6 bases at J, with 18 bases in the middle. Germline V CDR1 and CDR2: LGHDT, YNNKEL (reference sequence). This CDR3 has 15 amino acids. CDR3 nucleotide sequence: TGTGCCAGCAGACCCGACGGAGGCAGGGTCAATGAGCAGTTCTTC. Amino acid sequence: CASRPDGGRVNEQFF.

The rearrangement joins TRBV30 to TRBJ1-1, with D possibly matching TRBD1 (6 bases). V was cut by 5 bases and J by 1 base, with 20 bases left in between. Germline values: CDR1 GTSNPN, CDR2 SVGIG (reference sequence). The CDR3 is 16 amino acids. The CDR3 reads CAWGQTRGRGNTEAFF. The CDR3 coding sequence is TGTGCCTGGGGTCAAACAAGGGGGAGAGGGAACACTGAAGCTTTCTTT.

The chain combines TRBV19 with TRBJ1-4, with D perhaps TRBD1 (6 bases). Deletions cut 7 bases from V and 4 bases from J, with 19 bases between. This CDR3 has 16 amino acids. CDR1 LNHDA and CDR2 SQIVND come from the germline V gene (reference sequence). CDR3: CASTPRGGRGNEKLFF. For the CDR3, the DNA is TGTGCCAGTACCCCTCGGGGTGGCAGGGGTAATGAAAAACTGTTTTTT.